This T cell receptor (beta chain) originates from a study of blood T cell repertoires in COVID-19. Study-level background: The samples span acute and convalescent COVID-19 from the United States, Italy and Spain. From T cells, B-cell-depleted T cells, or PBMCs came the material, which was cDNA or gDNA.

Original handling: Reference gene primer amplification gave nucleated cell count estimates. Libraries were prepared by immunoSEQ multiplex PCR; TCRdb keeps only in-frame clonotypes and omits some of them. That table furnishes V, J and clone size, whereas the DNA furnished D and trimming. The profile covers approximately 150,000 clones, with around 80% appearing a single time and roughly 9% taken by the ten largest. The CDR3 spans 14 residues. With 5 bases removed from V and 6 bases from J, the gap between germline ends came to 15 bases. Germline loops: CDR1 SGHKS, CDR2 YYEKEE (reference sequence). This clone was recorded a few times.

Sequencing was performed on peripheral blood. The rearrangement uses TRBV5-5 and TRBJ1-5, with D maybe TRBD1 (6 bases). The source of this sequence is a woman between 65 and 79 years old with acute or convalescent COVID-19. The CDR3 region has the DNA TGTGCCAGCAGTCGGGGGGCCCCGACTCAGCCCCAGCATTTT. As protein: CASSRGAPTQPQHF.